This is a list of T cell receptor beta chains from one sample in a study of control samples from healthy donors and cancer patients. Clones were sequenced by immunoSEQ multiplex PCR, and TCRdb holds only the in-frame ones, with some missing. The profile covers 60,000 to 75,000 clones, with about 82% appearing a single time and approximately 5% taken by the ten largest. Sequenced sample: blood. These TCRs come from a man aged 35-49 years in good health. The CDR3 runs from the conserved cysteine through the conserved F or W. The D gene is left open where the match is weak. The size entry is marked missing in some rows and otherwise reads once, few, many or a size class.

TRBJ1-5 TRBV6-4 11 NA NA CASSRTPKQHF TGTGCCAGCAGTAGGACTCCTAAACAGCATTTT
TRBJ2-7 TRBV19 16 NA NA CASSTDRGRGFYEQYF TGTGCCAGTAGTACTGACCGGGGCAGGGGATTCTACGAGCAGTACTTC
TRBJ1-2 TRBV27 13 NA NA CASSSGGVTGYTF TGTGCCAGCAGTTCCGGGGGCGTAACTGGCTACACCTTC
TRBJ2-7 TRBV11-3 14 TRBD1 few CASSLGRGNDEQYF TGTGCCAGCAGCTTGGGCAGGGGGAACGACGAGCAGTACTTC
TRBJ2-1 TRBV25-1 14 TRBD2 NA CASSGGGAHNEQFF TGTGCCAGCAGTGGCGGGGGGGCCCACAATGAGCAGTTCTTC
TRBJ2-7 TRBV6-6 12 NA NA CASSYSVGEQYF TGTGCCAGCAGTTACTCGGTGGGCGAGCAGTACTTC
TRBJ2-1 TRBV20-1 10 NA NA CSARTLTQFF TGCAGTGCTAGAACGTTAACGCAGTTCTTC
TRBJ2-7 TRBV5-6 15 NA NA CASSFNPGTYYEQYF TGTGCCAGCAGCTTTAACCCAGGGACATACTACGAGCAGTACTTC
TRBJ2-1 TRBV27 13 NA NA CASSSRTYNEQFF TGTGCCAGCAGTTCCCGAACCTACAATGAGCAGTTCTTC
TRBJ2-3 TRBV12-3/TRBV12-4 13 TRBD1 NA CASGDRYTDTQYF TGTGCCAGCGGGGACAGGTACACAGATACGCAGTATTTT
TRBJ1-6 TRBV5-8 15 TRBD1 once CASRDRDRYNSPLHF TGTGCCAGCAGAGACCGGGACAGGTATAATTCACCCCTCCACTTT
TRBJ2-7 TRBV11-3 13 NA few CASSRGVSYEQYF TGTGCCAGCTCCAGGGGGGTCTCCTACGAGCAGTACTTC
TRBJ2-5 TRBV5-1 13 NA NA CASSFLGQETQYF TGCGCCAGCAGCTTCCTCGGCCAAGAGACCCAGTACTTC
TRBJ2-2 TRBV5-1 15 TRBD1 NA CASSLGTGIVGELFF TGCGCCAGCAGCTTGGGGACAGGGATCGTCGGGGAGCTGTTTTTT
TRBJ1-4 TRBV5-8 18 TRBD1 NA CASSLGQGIKATNEKLFF TGTGCCAGCAGCTTGGGACAGGGTATAAAGGCAACTAATGAAAAACTGTTTTTT
TRBJ2-7 TRBV7-9 12 NA NA CASSPTDYEQYF TGTGCCAGCAGCCCTACCGACTACGAGCAGTACTTC
TRBJ1-2 TRBV28 16 TRBD1 NA CASTLGGGSWLNGYTF TGTGCCAGCACCTTAGGGGGCGGCAGTTGGCTGAATGGCTACACCTTC
TRBJ2-5 TRBV7-9 16 TRBD1 NA CASSPIGTVIIETQYF TGTGCCAGCAGCCCCATCGGGACAGTTATAATAGAGACCCAGTACTTC
TRBJ1-2 TRBV19 15 NA NA CASSIEGRDGYGYTF TGTGCCAGTAGTATAGAAGGCAGGGATGGCTATGGCTACACCTTC
TRBJ1-5 TRBV2 14 NA NA CASSGSGGNQPQHF TGTGCCAGCAGTGGGTCAGGGGGCAATCAGCCCCAGCATTTT
TRBJ2-6 TRBV7-8 19 NA once CASSLAGHLSPSGANVLTF TGTGCCAGCAGCTTAGCGGGACATTTATCCCCCTCTGGGGCCAACGTCCTGACTTTC
TRBJ2-1 TRBV7-9 15 TRBD2 NA CASSPGTSRYDEQFF TGTGCCAGCAGCCCAGGGACTAGTAGGTACGATGAGCAGTTCTTC
TRBJ2-7 TRBV6-2/TRBV6-3 15 NA NA CASSYSNRGDYEQYF TGTGCCAGCAGTTACTCGAACCGGGGCGACTACGAGCAGTACTTC
TRBJ2-5 TRBV6-5 13 TRBD1 NA CASSTGVRETQYF TGTGCCAGCAGTACAGGGGTACGAGAGACCCAGTACTTC
TRBJ2-7 TRBV28 15 TRBD2 NA CASSLSGRAIWEQYF TGTGCCAGCAGTCTCAGCGGGAGGGCCATCTGGGAGCAGTACTTC
TRBJ2-2 TRBV2 11 NA NA CASRTAGELFF TGTGCCAGCAGGACAGCCGGGGAGCTGTTTTTT
TRBJ2-3 TRBV6-5 15 NA medium-sized CASSSPGATTDTQYF TGTGCCAGCAGTTCTCCGGGCGCCACCACAGATACGCAGTATTTT
TRBJ1-3 TRBV6-5 12 NA NA CASRFSGNTIYF TGTGCCAGCAGGTTCTCTGGAAACACCATATATTTT
TRBJ2-1 TRBV12-5 12 NA NA CASGPRTNEQFF TGTGCTAGTGGTCCCCGGACTAATGAGCAGTTCTTC
TRBJ2-7 TRBV7-2 14 NA NA CASRPGTAQGEQYF TGTGCCAGCAGGCCCGGGACTGCTCAAGGGGAGCAGTACTTC
TRBJ2-1 TRBV5-6 14 NA NA CASSLGLDYNEQFF TGTGCCAGCAGCTTGGGTCTAGACTACAATGAGCAGTTCTTC
TRBJ1-6 TRBV28 15 NA once CASSPRGGFNSPLHF TGTGCCAGCAGTCCCAGGGGTGGGTTTAATTCACCCCTCCACTTT
TRBJ2-1 TRBV28 14 TRBD2 NA CASSLTGGYNEQFF TGTGCCAGCAGTTTAACGGGAGGGTACAATGAGCAGTTCTTC
TRBJ2-7 TRBV7-2 16 TRBD2 NA CASSLYVAGGPYEQYF TGTGCCAGCAGCTTATATGTAGCGGGAGGCCCCTACGAGCAGTACTTC
TRBJ2-3 TRBV19 14 NA NA CASRPSFGTDTQYF TGTGCCAGTAGGCCTAGTTTTGGCACAGATACGCAGTATTTT
TRBJ2-2 TRBV5-1 17 TRBD2 NA CASSLEGSGVNTGELFF TGCGCCAGCAGCTTGGAGGGTAGCGGGGTTAACACCGGGGAGCTGTTTTTT
TRBJ1-4 TRBV28 14 TRBD1 NA CASSSPLTGEKLFF TGTGCCAGCAGTTCACCCCTGACAGGGGAAAAACTGTTTTTT
TRBJ1-1 TRBV11-3 15 NA NA CASSLDTGQNTEAFF TGTGCCAGCAGCTTAGATACAGGGCAGAACACTGAAGCTTTCTTT
TRBJ2-2 TRBV5-5 17 TRBD1 NA CASSLAQGATNTGELFF TGTGCCAGCAGCTTGGCGCAGGGGGCCACGAACACCGGGGAGCTGTTTTTT